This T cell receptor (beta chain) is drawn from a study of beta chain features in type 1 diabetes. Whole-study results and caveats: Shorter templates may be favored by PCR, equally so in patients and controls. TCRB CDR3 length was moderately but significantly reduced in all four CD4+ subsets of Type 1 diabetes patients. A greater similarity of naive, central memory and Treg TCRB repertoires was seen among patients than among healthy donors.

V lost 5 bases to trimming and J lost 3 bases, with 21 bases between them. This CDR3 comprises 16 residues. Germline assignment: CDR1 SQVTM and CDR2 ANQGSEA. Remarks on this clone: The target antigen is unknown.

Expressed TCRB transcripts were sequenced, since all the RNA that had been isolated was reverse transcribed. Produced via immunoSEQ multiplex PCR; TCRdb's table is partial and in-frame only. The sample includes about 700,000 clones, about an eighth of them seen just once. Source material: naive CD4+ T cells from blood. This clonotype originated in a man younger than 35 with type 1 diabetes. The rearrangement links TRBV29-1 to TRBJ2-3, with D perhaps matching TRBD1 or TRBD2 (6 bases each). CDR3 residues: CSVLGGPLGPTDTQYF. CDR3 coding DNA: TGCAGCGTTCTTGGGGGGCCCCTCGGCCCGACAGATACGCAGTATTTT.